This T cell receptor (beta chain) originates from a study of blood T cells in healthy people across ages. Findings of the study overall: It was held that diversity estimates obtained from one million T cells represented underestimates. Age showed a roughly linear inverse relationship with TCR beta diversity per million T cells.

With respect to this clonotype: Its antigen remains unidentified.

Germline V lookup: CDR1 MNHEY, CDR2 SVGEGT. The CDR3 is made up of 13 amino acids. After removal of 7 bases from V and 8 bases from J, the junction contained 6 bases not matched to a gene. A second PCR, run for about 6 to 11 cycles, used a sample-barcoded 5' primer plus a J-beta primer mix. One entry per CDR3 protein, called by TCRdb with MiXCR from the 5' RACE reads. The data contain 1.5 million to 2 million distinct CDR3 sequences, approximately 40% of them singletons. The chain is built from TRBV6-2 or TRBV6-3 and TRBJ2-1; 9 positions agree with TRBD1. The specimen was blood. The clonotype was recovered from a human donor in good health. CDR3 DNA: TGTGCCAGCACGGGACAGGGATCCCATGAGCAGTTCTTC. It yields the protein CASTGQGSHEQFF.